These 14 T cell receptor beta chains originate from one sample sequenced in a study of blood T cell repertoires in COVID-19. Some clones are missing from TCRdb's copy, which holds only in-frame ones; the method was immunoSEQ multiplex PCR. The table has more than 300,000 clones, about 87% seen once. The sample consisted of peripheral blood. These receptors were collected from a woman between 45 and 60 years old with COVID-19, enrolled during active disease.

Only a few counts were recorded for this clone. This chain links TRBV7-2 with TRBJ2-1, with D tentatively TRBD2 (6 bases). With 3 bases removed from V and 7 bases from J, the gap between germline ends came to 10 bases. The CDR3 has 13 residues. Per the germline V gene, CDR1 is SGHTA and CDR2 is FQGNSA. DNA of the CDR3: TGTGCCAGCAGCTTCCGGGACTCTAATGAGCAGTTCTTC. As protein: CASSFRDSNEQFF. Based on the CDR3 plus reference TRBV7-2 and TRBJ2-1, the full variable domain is GAGVSQSPSNKVTEKGKDVELRCDPISGHTALYWYRQSLGQGLEFLIYFQGNSAPDKSGLPSDRFSAERTGGSVSTLTIQRTQQEDSAVYLCASSFRDSNEQFFGPGTRLTVL.

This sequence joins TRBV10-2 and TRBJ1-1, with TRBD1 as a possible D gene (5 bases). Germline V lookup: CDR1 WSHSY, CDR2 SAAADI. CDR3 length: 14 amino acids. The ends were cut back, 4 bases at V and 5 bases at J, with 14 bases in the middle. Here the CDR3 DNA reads TGCGCCAGCAGTGCCCAGGGACTACGAACTGAAGCTTTCTTT. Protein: CASSAQGLRTEAFF.

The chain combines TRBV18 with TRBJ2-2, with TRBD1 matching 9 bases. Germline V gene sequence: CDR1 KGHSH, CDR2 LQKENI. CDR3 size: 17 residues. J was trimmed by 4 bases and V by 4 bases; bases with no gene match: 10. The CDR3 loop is CASSRGTGFIGTGELFF. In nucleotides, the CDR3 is TGTGCCAGCTCACGAGGGACAGGGTTTATTGGCACCGGGGAGCTGTTTTTT.

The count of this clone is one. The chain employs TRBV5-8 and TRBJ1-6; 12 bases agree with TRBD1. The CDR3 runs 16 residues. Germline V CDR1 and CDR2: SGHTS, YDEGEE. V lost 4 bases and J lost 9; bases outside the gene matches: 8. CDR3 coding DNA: TGTGCCAGCAGCGGAGCCGGGACAGGGGGCGTTTCACCCCTCCACTTT. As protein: CASSGAGTGGVSPLHF.

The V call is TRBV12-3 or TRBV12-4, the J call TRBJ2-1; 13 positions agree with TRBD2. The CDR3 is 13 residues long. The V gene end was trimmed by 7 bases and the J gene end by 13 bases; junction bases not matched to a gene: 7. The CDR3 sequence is CASTSGLAGVQFF. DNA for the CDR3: TGTGCCAGCACCTCAGGACTAGCGGGAGTTCAGTTCTTC.

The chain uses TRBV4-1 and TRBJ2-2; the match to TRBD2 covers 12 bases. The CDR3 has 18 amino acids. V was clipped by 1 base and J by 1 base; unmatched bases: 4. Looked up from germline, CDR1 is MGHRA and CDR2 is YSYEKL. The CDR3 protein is CASSQVGLAGRNTGELFF. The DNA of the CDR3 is TGCGCCAGCAGCCAAGTTGGACTAGCGGGAAGGAACACCGGGGAGCTGTTTTTT.

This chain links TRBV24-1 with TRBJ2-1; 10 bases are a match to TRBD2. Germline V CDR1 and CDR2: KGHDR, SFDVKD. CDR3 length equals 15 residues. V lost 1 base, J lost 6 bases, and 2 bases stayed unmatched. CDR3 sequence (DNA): TGTGCCACCAGTGATTTCCCTAGCGGGGGCAATGAGCAGTTCTTC. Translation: CATSDFPSGGNEQFF.

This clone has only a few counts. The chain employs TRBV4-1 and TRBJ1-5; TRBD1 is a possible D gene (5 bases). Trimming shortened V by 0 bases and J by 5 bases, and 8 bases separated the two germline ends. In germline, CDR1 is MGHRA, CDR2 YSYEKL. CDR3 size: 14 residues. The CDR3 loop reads CASSQDREDQPQHF. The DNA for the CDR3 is TGCGCCAGCAGCCAAGACAGGGAGGATCAGCCCCAGCATTTT.

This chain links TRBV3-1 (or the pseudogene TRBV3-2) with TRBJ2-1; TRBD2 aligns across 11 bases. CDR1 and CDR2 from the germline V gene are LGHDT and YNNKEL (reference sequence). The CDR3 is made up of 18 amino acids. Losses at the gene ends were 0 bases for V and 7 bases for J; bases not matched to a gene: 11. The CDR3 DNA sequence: TGTGCCAGCAGCCAAGATAGAATAGCGGGAGGGCCAGGGAATGAGCAGTTCTTC. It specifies CASSQDRIAGGPGNEQFF.

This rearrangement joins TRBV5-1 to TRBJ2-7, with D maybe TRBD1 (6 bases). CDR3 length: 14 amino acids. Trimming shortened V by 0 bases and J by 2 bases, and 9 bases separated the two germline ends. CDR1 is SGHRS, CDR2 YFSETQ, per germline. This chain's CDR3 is CASSLVGQPYEQYF. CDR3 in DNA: TGCGCCAGCAGCTTGGTCGGACAGCCCTACGAGCAGTACTTC.

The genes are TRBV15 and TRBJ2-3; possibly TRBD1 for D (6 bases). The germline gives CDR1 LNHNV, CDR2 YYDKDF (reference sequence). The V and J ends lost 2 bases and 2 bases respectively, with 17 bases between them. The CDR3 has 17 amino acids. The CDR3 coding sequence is TGTGCCACCAGCAGATACACCCAGGGGACCGACACAGATACGCAGTATTTT. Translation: CATSRYTQGTDTDTQYF. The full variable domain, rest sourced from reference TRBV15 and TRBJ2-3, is DAMVIQNPRYQVTQFGKPVTLSCSQTLNHNVMYWYQQKSSQAPKLLFHYYDKDFNNEADTPDNFQSRRPNTSFCFLDIRSPGLGDTAMYLCATSRYTQGTDTDTQYFGPGTRLTVL.

The CDR3 is CASSLDRREDEQFF. In nucleotides, the CDR3 is TGTGCCAGCAGCTTAGATCGACGAGAGGATGAGCAGTTCTTC. This rearrangement joins TRBV11-3 to TRBJ2-1, with D uncertain. Germline CDR1 is SGHNT and CDR2 is YENEEA. The CDR3 length is 14 residues. V lost 0 bases and J lost 8, with 11 bases in between.

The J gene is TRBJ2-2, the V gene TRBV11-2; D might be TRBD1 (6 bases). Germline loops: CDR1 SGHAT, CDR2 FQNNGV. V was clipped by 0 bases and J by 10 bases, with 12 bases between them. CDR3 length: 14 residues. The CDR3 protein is CASSLDQGRVELFF. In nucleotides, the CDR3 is TGTGCCAGCAGCTTAGACCAGGGGCGTGTGGAGCTGTTTTTT.

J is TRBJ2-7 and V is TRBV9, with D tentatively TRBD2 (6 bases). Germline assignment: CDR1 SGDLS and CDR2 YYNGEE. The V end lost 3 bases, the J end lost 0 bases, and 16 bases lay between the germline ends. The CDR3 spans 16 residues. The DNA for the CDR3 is TGTGCCAGCAGCGGGACGGGGACTGAAAGCTCCTACGAGCAGTACTTC. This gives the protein CASSGTGTESSYEQYF.